The sequence of this T cell receptor (beta chain) was determined in a study of T cell responses to AZD1222 COVID-19 vaccine. Study context: Pooling was applied to second doses at about 4 or about 12 weeks.

Assay: immunoSEQ multiplex PCR; the TCRdb copy retains only in-frame clones and omits some. The table shows about 150,000 clones, with 80% to 90% occurring only once. Germline CDR1 LGHNA, CDR2 YSLEER. This CDR3 is 15 amino acids long. The V and J ends lost 0 bases and 2 bases, in that order; junction bases with no gene match: 3. The receptor comes from an adult in good health. The input for sequencing was peripheral blood, taken on day 0 of AZD1222 vaccination. The chain carries TRBV4-3 and TRBJ2-7, with 8 bases matching TRBD1. This CDR3 reads CASSQDEQGAYEQYF. The CDR3, as DNA: TGCGCCAGCAGCCAAGATGAACAGGGGGCCTACGAGCAGTACTTC.